Described below is a single T cell receptor (beta chain) sequence and its context. Generated by immunoSEQ multiplex PCR, the TCRdb table keeps only in-frame clones and is missing some. Among under 850,000 clones, roughly 88% were seen once, and the ten largest hold around 0.01%. These data come from a study of shared T cell receptors in the human thymus. These data also formed part of another study, on human thymus T cells. In that study: Thymic and blood repertoires appeared to show biased V and J gene usage.

This clonotype originated in a boy under three years old with a congenital heart defect. The source material was thymocytes.

As DNA, the CDR3 is TGTGCCAGCAGTTTCGAGGGAGGACGGAACAAAGAGACCCAGTACTTC. It codes for CASSFEGGRNKETQYF. The chain carries TRBV27 and TRBJ2-5; maybe TRBD2 (6 bases). Per germline, CDR1 MNHEY and CDR2 SMNVEV (reference sequence). This CDR3 is built from 16 residues. Trimming stripped 3 bases from V and 3 bases from J, with 17 bases between.